The 24 T cell receptor beta chains listed next were all sequenced from one sample in a study of control samples from healthy donors and cancer patients. Produced via immunoSEQ multiplex PCR; TCRdb's table is partial and in-frame only. The data hold approximately 170,000 clones, with approximately 86% observed a single time. The sample consisted of blood. These receptors all come from a woman aged 25 to 39 in good health.

The chain has TRBV27 and TRBJ2-1; D unresolved. The germline gives CDR1 MNHEY, CDR2 SMNVEV (reference sequence). Deletions cut 4 bases from V and 6 bases from J, with 10 bases between. The CDR3 length is 13 residues. This chain's CDR3 is CASSSRDPNEQFF. The CDR3 coding sequence is TGTGCCAGCAGTTCAAGAGACCCCAATGAGCAGTTCTTC.

The chain uses TRBV6-5 and TRBJ2-2; a weak D match, TRBD1 (7 bases). This CDR3 comprises 15 residues. The germline gives CDR1 MNHEY, CDR2 SVGAGI. Trimming took off 0 bases at V and 7 bases at J, with 12 bases between the two ends. CDR3 loop: CASSYSSGGHGELFF. In DNA, the CDR3 is TGTGCCAGCAGTTACTCTTCAGGGGGGCACGGGGAGCTGTTTTTT.

V and J are TRBV6-1 and TRBJ2-1; the D gene is possibly TRBD2 (6 bases). The CDR3 spans 16 residues. In germline, CDR1 is MNHNS, CDR2 SASEGT. V was trimmed by 1 base and J by 0 bases, leaving 10 bases between them. CDR3 residues: CASSEGVGSSYNEQFF. The CDR3 nucleotides read TGTGCCAGCAGTGAAGGTGTCGGGAGCTCCTACAATGAGCAGTTCTTC.

The V and J genes are TRBV4-1 and TRBJ2-1; 7 nucleotides line up with TRBD1. The germline V gene encodes CDR1 MGHRA and CDR2 YSYEKL. The CDR3 is 16 amino acids. The ends lost 1 base at V and 0 bases at J; junction bases unmatched: 3. CDR3 protein: CASSQVAGGSYNEQFF. The CDR3 DNA is TGCGCCAGCAGCCAAGTTGCAGGGGGCTCCTACAATGAGCAGTTCTTC.

This rearrangement joins TRBV19 to TRBJ2-7, with 9 nucleotides matching TRBD1. The CDR3 is 15 amino acids. The V segment lost 3 bases and the J segment 2 bases; nucleotides outside the gene matches: 5. The germline gives CDR1 LNHDA, CDR2 SQIVND (reference sequence). The CDR3 here is CASSIVGQGPYEQYF. For the CDR3, the DNA is TGTGCCAGTAGTATCGTAGGACAGGGGCCCTACGAGCAGTACTTC.

The genes are TRBV4-1 and TRBJ2-2, with 10 bases matching TRBD1. Unmatched junction bases numbered 9, after V lost 4 bases and J lost 7 bases. There are 16 residues in the CDR3. From germline, CDR1 is MGHRA and CDR2 YSYEKL. CDR3 sequence (DNA): TGCGCCAGCAGCCTTCTGTGGACAGGGGGAAGCGGGGAGCTGTTTTTT. It encodes CASSLLWTGGSGELFF.

This chain joins TRBV30 and TRBJ1-4; D ambiguous. V lost 2 bases and J 7 bases, leaving 20 bases between the germline ends. CDR3 length: 16 residues. The germline gives CDR1 GTSNPN, CDR2 SVGIG (reference sequence). CDR3 in DNA: TGTGCCTGGAGTTTACCCACGACACGTGGAAGTGAAAAACTGTTTTTT. Its protein product is CAWSLPTTRGSEKLFF.

The chain is built from TRBV21-1 and TRBJ1-2; the table's D call of TRBD1 was not tested on the DNA. TRBV21-1 is designated a pseudogene. CDR3 size: 15 residues. The CDR3 nucleotides read TGTGCCAGCAGCAAAGATGAAGGGGGCGACTATGGCTACACCTTC. Protein product: CASSKDEGGDYGYTF.

CDR3 DNA sequence: TGTGCCAGCAGCGACCAGGACAGGATGGATGAGCAGTTCTTC. Its translation: CASSDQDRMDEQFF. The chain couples TRBV2 to TRBJ2-1, with 7 bases identical to TRBD1. J gave up 8 bases and V 6 bases, and 10 bases lay outside the gene matches. Germline CDR1 reads SNHLY; CDR2 reads FYNNEI. There are 14 residues in the CDR3.

This clone was observed a few times. The rearrangement links TRBV9 to TRBJ2-2; D possibly corresponds to TRBD2 (6 bases). Germline values: CDR1 SGDLS, CDR2 YYNGEE. Deletions cut 1 base from V and 3 bases from J, with 7 bases between. The CDR3 contains 14 residues. The CDR3 loop reads CASSVTGDTGELFF. Written as DNA, the CDR3 is TGTGCCAGCAGCGTAACGGGAGACACCGGGGAGCTGTTTTTT.

This clone was detected a few times. The V gene is TRBV9, the J gene TRBJ2-1; D remains unclear. CDR1 is SGDLS and CDR2 is YYNGEE in the germline V gene. The CDR3 loop spans 13 amino acids. Trimming pared 0 bases from V and 7 bases from J, leaving 8 bases between. The CDR3 region is CASSVDVGNEQFF. The CDR3 coding sequence is TGTGCCAGCAGCGTAGACGTAGGAAATGAGCAGTTCTTC.

This clone was detected a few times. The chain combines TRBV5-1 with TRBJ1-1; unclear D gene. Germline V gene sequence: CDR1 SGHRS, CDR2 YFSETQ. With 1 base removed from V and 5 bases from J, the gap between germline ends came to 15 bases. This CDR3 has 15 residues. Written as DNA, the CDR3 is TGCGCCAGCAGCTTGACTCCCCCTCCGGGGACTGAAGCTTTCTTT. The encoded protein is CASSLTPPPGTEAFF.

The chain joins TRBV5-4 to TRBJ2-1, with D possibly matching TRBD2 (5 bases). Germline loops: CDR1 SGHNT, CDR2 YYREEE (reference sequence). Trimming took off 6 bases at V and 10 bases at J, with 20 bases between the two ends. This CDR3 is built from 14 residues. In DNA, the CDR3 is TGTGCCAGCACCACGGGCCTAACGGAGCGGGAGCAGTTCTTC. Its translation is CASTTGLTEREQFF.

The chain employs TRBV5-4 and TRBJ2-5, with 7 bases aligning to TRBD2. This CDR3 region has 14 residues. J lost 1 base, V lost 2 bases, and 2 bases had no gene match. Germline loops: CDR1 SGHNT, CDR2 YYREEE (reference sequence). CDR3 sequence reads: CASSLAGTQETQYF. CDR3 DNA sequence: TGTGCCAGCAGCTTAGCGGGGACCCAAGAGACCCAGTACTTC.

The V gene is TRBV29-1, the J gene TRBJ2-1; D gene uncertain. Trimming took off 3 bases at V and 6 bases at J, with 9 bases between the two ends. Germline V gene data show CDR1 as SQVTM and CDR2 as ANQGSEA. The CDR3 has 12 residues. The CDR3 region is CSVDGQTNEQFF. The CDR3 region has the DNA TGCAGCGTTGATGGGCAGACCAATGAGCAGTTCTTC.

This chain connects TRBV6-2 or TRBV6-3 to TRBJ2-1; 7 bases are a match to TRBD1. In germline, CDR1 is MNHEY, CDR2 SVGEGT. V trimming: 4 bases; J trimming: 5 bases; junction bases outside the gene matches: 11. The CDR3 loop spans 16 amino acids. CDR3 region: CASSSTTGVYDNEQFF. The CDR3 region has the DNA TGTGCCAGCAGTTCGACCACAGGGGTCTATGACAATGAGCAGTTCTTC.

The genes are TRBV18 and TRBJ1-2; TRBD1 might be the D (5 bases). CDR3 size: 14 residues. Trimming removed 0 bases from V and 4 bases from J, with 9 bases in between. The germline V gene encodes CDR1 KGHSH and CDR2 LQKENI. CDR3 loop: CASSPPGVGYGYTF. The DNA for the CDR3 is TGTGCCAGCTCACCACCAGGGGTAGGCTATGGCTACACCTTC. Complete variable domain (other parts from reference TRBV18 and TRBJ1-2): NAGVMQNPRHLVRRRGQEARLRCSPMKGHSHVYWYRQLPEEGLKFMVYLQKENIIDESGMPKERFSAEFPKEGPSILRIQQVVRGDSAAYFCASSPPGVGYGYTFGSGTRLTVV.

This clone was seen a handful of times. J is TRBJ1-2 and V is TRBV12-3 or TRBV12-4; 7 nucleotides match TRBD1. CDR3 size: 13 residues. V dropped 5 bases and J dropped 4; count of bases not matched to a gene: 4. The CDR3 reads CASSPRTGYGYTF. In nucleotides, the CDR3 is TGTGCCAGCAGTCCCCGGACAGGCTATGGCTACACCTTC.

The chain links TRBV5-1 to TRBJ2-1, with 9 bases that match TRBD2. This CDR3 is 16 amino acids long. With V trimmed by 4 bases and J by 1 base, 6 bases remained unmatched. Germline lookup yields CDR1 SGHRS and CDR2 YFSETQ. The CDR3 region has the DNA TGCGCCAGCAGCCCCTCGCTAGCGGGATCCTACAATGAGCAGTTCTTC. It translates to CASSPSLAGSYNEQFF.

V is TRBV27 and J is TRBJ1-2, with 10 bases identical to TRBD1. The V and J ends lost 4 bases and 2 bases, in that order; junction bases with no gene match: 7. The CDR3 is 16 amino acids. Germline V gene sequence: CDR1 MNHEY, CDR2 SMNVEV (reference sequence). The CDR3 reads CASSSTGTGANYGYTF. The CDR3 DNA is TGTGCCAGCAGTTCAACCGGGACAGGGGCGAACTATGGCTACACCTTC.

The chain couples TRBV4-1 to TRBJ2-1, with D perhaps matching TRBD2 (5 bases). Trimming cost V 1 base and J 4 bases, with 11 bases left between them. The CDR3 consists of 15 residues. Germline V lookup: CDR1 MGHRA, CDR2 YSYEKL. CDR3 protein: CASSQAQRLYNEQFF. The CDR3 nucleotides are TGCGCCAGCAGCCAAGCCCAGCGGCTATACAATGAGCAGTTCTTC.

This rearrangement joins TRBV6-6 to TRBJ2-7; perhaps TRBD2 as D (6 bases). The length of the CDR3 is 14 residues. V gave up 6 bases and J gave up 1 base, with 13 bases separating them. In germline, CDR1 is MNHNY, CDR2 SVGAGI (reference sequence). In DNA, the CDR3 is TGTGCCAGCAGCCCTTCCGGGAGTTCCTACGAGCAGTACTTC. This sequence encodes CASSPSGSSYEQYF.

The V gene is TRBV27, the J gene TRBJ1-5, with D perhaps TRBD1 (5 bases). CDR3 length equals 19 residues. The germline V gene encodes CDR1 MNHEY and CDR2 SMNVEV (reference sequence). V lost 0 bases and J lost 2, with 20 bases in between. The CDR3 DNA is TGTGCCAGCAGTTTATCTTTTAACCGGGACCTCAAGGGCAATCAGCCCCAGCATTTT. Protein: CASSLSFNRDLKGNQPQHF.

V usage is TRBV4-1 and J usage is TRBJ2-7, with D unresolved. CDR3 length equals 13 residues. Per germline, CDR1 MGHRA and CDR2 YSYEKL. V dropped 4 bases and J dropped 3 bases, with 10 bases sitting between them. DNA for the CDR3: TGCGCCAGCAGCCTCTCTACCCACTACGAGCAGTACTTC. It is translated as CASSLSTHYEQYF.